This passage covers 2 T cell receptor beta chains from one sample sequenced in a study of identical twins. TCRdb re-called the 5' RACE reads with MiXCR, one entry per CDR3 protein. In the table there are 450,000 to 500,000 distinct CDR3 sequences, 13% to 15% of which are singletons. These same data were also listed under a study on yellow fever vaccine responses in identical twins.

The sample comprised CD4+ T cells sorted from blood. These receptors all come from a woman between 18 and 29 years old in good health.

This clonotype turned up a few times. CDR3 bases: TGCGCCAGCAGCTTGAACGGGGAAGAGACCCAGTACTTC. Protein sequence: CASSLNGEETQYF. The gene calls are TRBV5-1 and TRBJ2-5, with D perhaps matching TRBD2 (5 bases). Looked up from germline, CDR1 is SGHRS and CDR2 is YFSETQ. This CDR3 comprises 13 residues. Trimming cost V 1 base and J 3 bases, with 7 bases left between them.

This clonotype has ten or more counts. The chain couples TRBV20-1 to TRBJ2-3; the D gene is possibly TRBD2 (6 bases). The CDR3 has 13 residues. Germline V gene sequence: CDR1 DFQATT, CDR2 SNEGSKA (reference sequence). V lost 5 bases to trimming and J lost 3 bases, with 12 bases between them. The CDR3 region is CSAQLRGTDTQYF. CDR3 nucleotide sequence: TGCAGTGCTCAGCTCCGGGGGACAGATACGCAGTATTTT.